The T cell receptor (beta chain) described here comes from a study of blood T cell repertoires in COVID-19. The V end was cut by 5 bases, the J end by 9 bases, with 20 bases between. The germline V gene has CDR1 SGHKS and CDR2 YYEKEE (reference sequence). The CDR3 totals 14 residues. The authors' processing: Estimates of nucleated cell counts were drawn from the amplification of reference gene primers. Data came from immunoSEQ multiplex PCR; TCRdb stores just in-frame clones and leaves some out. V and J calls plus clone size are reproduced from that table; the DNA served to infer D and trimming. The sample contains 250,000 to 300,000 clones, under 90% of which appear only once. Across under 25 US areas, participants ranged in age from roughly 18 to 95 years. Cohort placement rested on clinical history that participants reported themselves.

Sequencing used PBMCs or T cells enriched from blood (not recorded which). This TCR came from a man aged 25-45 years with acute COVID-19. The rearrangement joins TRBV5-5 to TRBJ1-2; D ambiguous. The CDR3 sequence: CASSFSTEAISYTF. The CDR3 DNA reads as TGTGCCAGCAGTTTTTCCACCGAGGCGATTAGCTACACCTTC.